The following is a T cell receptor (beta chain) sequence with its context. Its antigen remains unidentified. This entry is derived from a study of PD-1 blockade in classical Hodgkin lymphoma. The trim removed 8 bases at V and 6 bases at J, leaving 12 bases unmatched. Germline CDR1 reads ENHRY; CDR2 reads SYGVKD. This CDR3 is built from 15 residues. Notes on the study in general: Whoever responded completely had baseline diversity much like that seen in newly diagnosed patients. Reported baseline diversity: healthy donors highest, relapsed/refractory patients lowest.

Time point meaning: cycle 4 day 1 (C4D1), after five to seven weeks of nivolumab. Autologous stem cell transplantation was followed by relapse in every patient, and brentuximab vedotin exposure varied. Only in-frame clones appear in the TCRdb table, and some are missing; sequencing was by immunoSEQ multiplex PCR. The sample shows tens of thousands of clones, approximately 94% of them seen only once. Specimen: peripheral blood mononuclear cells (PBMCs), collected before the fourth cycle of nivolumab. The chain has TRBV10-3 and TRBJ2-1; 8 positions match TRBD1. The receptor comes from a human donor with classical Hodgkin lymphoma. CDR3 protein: CAIGGQGTAVNEQFF. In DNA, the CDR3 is TGTGCCATCGGTGGACAGGGTACGGCGGTCAATGAGCAGTTCTTC.